This T cell receptor (beta chain) came from a study of T cell responses to AZD1222 COVID-19 vaccine. Germline V gene sequence: CDR1 SGHKS, CDR2 YYEKEE (reference sequence). V was cut by 1 base and J by 5 bases, with 1 base left in between. This CDR3 has 12 amino acids. Libraries were prepared by immunoSEQ multiplex PCR; TCRdb keeps only in-frame clonotypes and omits some of them. This sample has some 180,000 clones, with over 85% found just once. This clonotype was obtained from an adult in good health. Sequenced here: peripheral blood, sampled on day 0 of AZD1222 vaccination. The J gene is TRBJ1-6, the V gene TRBV5-5, with D hard to call. The DNA of the CDR3 is TGTGCCAGCAGCTTGCATAATTCACCCCTCCACTTT. It yields the protein CASSLHNSPLHF.